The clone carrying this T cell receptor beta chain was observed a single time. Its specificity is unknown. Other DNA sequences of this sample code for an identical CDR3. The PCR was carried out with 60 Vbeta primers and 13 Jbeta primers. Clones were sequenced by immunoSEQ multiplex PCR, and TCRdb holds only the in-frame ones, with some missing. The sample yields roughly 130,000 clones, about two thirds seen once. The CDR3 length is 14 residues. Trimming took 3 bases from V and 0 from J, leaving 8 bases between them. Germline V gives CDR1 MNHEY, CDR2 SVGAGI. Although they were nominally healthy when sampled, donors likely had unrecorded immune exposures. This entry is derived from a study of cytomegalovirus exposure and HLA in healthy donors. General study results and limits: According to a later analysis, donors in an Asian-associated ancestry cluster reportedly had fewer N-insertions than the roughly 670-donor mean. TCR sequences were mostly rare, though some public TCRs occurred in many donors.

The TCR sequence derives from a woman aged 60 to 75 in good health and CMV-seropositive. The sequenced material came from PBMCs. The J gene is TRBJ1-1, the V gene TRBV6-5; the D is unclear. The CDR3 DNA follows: TGTGCCAGCAGTTATCCAGGAATGAACACTGAAGCTTTCTTT. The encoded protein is CASSYPGMNTEAFF.